This T cell receptor (beta chain) was captured by sequencing in a study of OX40 agonist ivuxolimab in advanced cancers. The wider study: Ivuxolimab, which is an agonistic anti-OX40 (CD134) antibody, was administered to the patients. A partial response was reached by three patients: one with hepatocellular carcinoma and two with cutaneous melanoma. The study's findings and limits: Mean expanded clone counts were higher in CD8+ than CD4+ T cells.

The CDR3 runs 13 residues. Trimming cost V 4 bases and J 6 bases; bases outside gene matches: 4. From germline, CDR1 is MNHNY and CDR2 SVGAGI (reference sequence). A word on this clone: Its specificity is not known.

Libraries were prepared by immunoSEQ multiplex PCR; TCRdb keeps only in-frame clonotypes and omits some of them. The sample holds roughly 70,000 clones; 65% to 90% are singletons and the top ten take more than 0.45%. This sample comprised CD4+ or CD8+ T cells sorted from blood, obtained in a trial of the OX40 agonist ivuxolimab. This chain uses TRBV6-6 with TRBJ2-7; 9 nucleotides match TRBD1. This receptor was obtained from an adult with an advanced solid tumor such as melanoma, head and neck, liver or kidney cancer. The DNA for the CDR3 is TGTGCCAGCAGTTCCGGGACAGGGACCGAGCAGTACTTC. The encoded protein is CASSSGTGTEQYF.